These T cell receptor beta chains were read from a single sample in a study of graft-versus-host responses after intestinal transplantation. TCRdb's table, derived via immunoSEQ multiplex PCR, lists solely in-frame clones and lacks some. This table holds 55,000 to 65,000 clones, approximately 94% found once. These receptors have no identified antigens. The sample in question was unstimulated CD4+ T cells sorted from spleen or lymph node cells, obtained before transplant. The source of these receptors is a human donor who was the organ donor for an intestinal transplant. CDR3s include the opening cysteine and the closing phenylalanine or tryptophan. D genes are given only for firm matches. Rows may omit the clone size; those that give it use once, few, many or a size class.

clone_size: .
v_call: TRBV6-6
cdr3_length: 15
j_call: TRBJ1-4
d_call: .
cdr3_aa: CASSYPGLTNEKLFF
cdr3_nt: TGTGCCAGCAGTTACCCAGGGCTAACTAATGAAAAACTGTTTTTT

clone_size: .
v_call: TRBV11-3
cdr3_length: 16
j_call: TRBJ1-6
d_call: .
cdr3_aa: CASSLDEGSRISPLHF
cdr3_nt: TGTGCCAGCAGCTTAGACGAGGGAAGCAGGATTTCACCCCTCCACTTT

clone_size: .
v_call: TRBV7-9
cdr3_length: 14
j_call: TRBJ2-7
d_call: .
cdr3_aa: CASSLELRGYEQYF
cdr3_nt: TGTGCCAGCAGCTTAGAGTTGAGGGGGTACGAGCAGTACTTC

clone_size: .
v_call: TRBV9
cdr3_length: 13
j_call: TRBJ1-1
d_call: .
cdr3_aa: CASSVSVGTEAFF
cdr3_nt: TGTGCCAGCAGCGTCAGTGTGGGCACTGAAGCTTTCTTT

clone_size: .
v_call: TRBV7-2
cdr3_length: 15
j_call: TRBJ2-2
d_call: .
cdr3_aa: CASSRGGLNTGELFF
cdr3_nt: TGTGCCAGCAGCCGCGGGGGCCTGAACACCGGGGAGCTGTTTTTT

clone_size: .
v_call: TRBV7-3
cdr3_length: 13
j_call: TRBJ2-5
d_call: .
cdr3_aa: CASSSSPQETQYF
cdr3_nt: TGTGCCAGCAGCTCCAGCCCGCAAGAGACCCAGTACTTC

clone_size: .
v_call: TRBV29-1
cdr3_length: 10
j_call: TRBJ2-5
d_call: .
cdr3_aa: CSVEGWAQYF
cdr3_nt: TGCAGCGTTGAGGGGTGGGCCCAGTACTTC

clone_size: .
v_call: TRBV2
cdr3_length: 15
j_call: TRBJ2-5
d_call: TRBD2
cdr3_aa: CASRLLAGGRETQYF
cdr3_nt: TGTGCCAGCAGACTACTAGCGGGGGGGAGGGAGACCCAGTACTTC

clone_size: .
v_call: TRBV6-6
cdr3_length: 15
j_call: TRBJ2-3
d_call: TRBD2
cdr3_aa: CASSYFVERGNTQYF
cdr3_nt: TGTGCCAGCAGTTACTTCGTCGAGCGGGGGAACACGCAGTATTTT

clone_size: once
v_call: TRBV6-5
cdr3_length: 14
j_call: TRBJ2-1
d_call: .
cdr3_aa: CASSRGRVYNEQFF
cdr3_nt: TGTGCCAGCAGTCGCGGACGAGTCTACAATGAGCAGTTCTTC

clone_size: .
v_call: TRBV15
cdr3_length: 17
j_call: TRBJ2-3
d_call: TRBD2
cdr3_aa: CATSRTPGLAGTDTQYF
cdr3_nt: TGTGCCACCAGCAGAACCCCGGGACTAGCGGGCACAGATACGCAGTATTTT

clone_size: .
v_call: TRBV7-2
cdr3_length: 13
j_call: TRBJ2-7
d_call: .
cdr3_aa: CASSLRPFNEQYF
cdr3_nt: TGTGCCAGCAGCCTCCGACCCTTCAACGAGCAGTACTTC

clone_size: once
v_call: TRBV27
cdr3_length: 15
j_call: TRBJ2-1
d_call: .
cdr3_aa: CASSLSLILGGDQFF
cdr3_nt: TGTGCCAGCAGTTTATCCCTTATCCTAGGGGGTGACCAGTTCTTC

clone_size: .
v_call: TRBV30
cdr3_length: 16
j_call: TRBJ1-1
d_call: .
cdr3_aa: CAWSVLSPRRNTEAFF
cdr3_nt: TGTGCCTGGAGTGTACTAAGTCCCAGAAGGAACACTGAAGCTTTCTTT

clone_size: .
v_call: TRBV5-1
cdr3_length: 13
j_call: TRBJ2-7
d_call: TRBD1
cdr3_aa: CASRSGTGDEQYF
cdr3_nt: TGCGCCAGCAGGTCCGGGACAGGGGACGAGCAGTACTTC

clone_size: .
v_call: TRBV19
cdr3_length: 16
j_call: TRBJ2-5
d_call: TRBD2
cdr3_aa: CASSIGPSGGQETQYF
cdr3_nt: TGTGCCAGTAGTATCGGCCCTAGCGGGGGGCAAGAGACCCAGTACTTC

clone_size: .
v_call: TRBV6-6
cdr3_length: 15
j_call: TRBJ2-7
d_call: .
cdr3_aa: CASRSQQGTSYEQYF
cdr3_nt: TGTGCCAGCCGATCTCAACAGGGCACCTCGTACGAGCAGTACTTC

clone_size: .
v_call: TRBV18
cdr3_length: 14
j_call: TRBJ1-2
d_call: .
cdr3_aa: CASSRKGEGHGYTF
cdr3_nt: TGTGCCAGCTCACGGAAAGGGGAAGGGCATGGCTACACCTTC

clone_size: .
v_call: TRBV6-1
cdr3_length: 15
j_call: TRBJ2-7
d_call: TRBD1
cdr3_aa: CASSDRQGYVGEQYF
cdr3_nt: TGTGCCAGCAGTGACCGACAGGGCTATGTAGGGGAGCAGTACTTC

clone_size: .
v_call: TRBV11-2
cdr3_length: 13
j_call: TRBJ1-4
d_call: .
cdr3_aa: CASSFAPGEKLFF
cdr3_nt: TGTGCCAGCAGCTTCGCTCCGGGGGAAAAACTGTTTTTT

clone_size: .
v_call: TRBV5-1
cdr3_length: 15
j_call: TRBJ1-1
d_call: TRBD1
cdr3_aa: CASNSGQGYYTEAFF
cdr3_nt: TGCGCCAGCAACTCCGGACAGGGATATTACACTGAAGCTTTCTTT

clone_size: .
v_call: TRBV5-4
cdr3_length: 17
j_call: TRBJ2-7
d_call: TRBD2
cdr3_aa: CASSPGLAEGKKYEQYF
cdr3_nt: TGTGCCAGCAGTCCTGGACTAGCGGAGGGTAAGAAGTACGAGCAGTACTTC

clone_size: few
v_call: TRBV5-1
cdr3_length: 16
j_call: TRBJ1-2
d_call: .
cdr3_aa: CASSLAGGGRYYGYTF
cdr3_nt: TGCGCCAGCAGCTTGGCCGGTGGGGGGCGATACTATGGCTACACCTTC

clone_size: .
v_call: TRBV28
cdr3_length: 13
j_call: TRBJ2-5
d_call: .
cdr3_aa: CASTQGPQETQYF
cdr3_nt: TGTGCCAGCACCCAGGGTCCACAAGAGACCCAGTACTTC

clone_size: .
v_call: TRBV2
cdr3_length: 15
j_call: TRBJ2-5
d_call: TRBD1
cdr3_aa: CASRDRTGPQETQYF
cdr3_nt: TGTGCCAGCAGAGACCGGACAGGGCCACAAGAGACCCAGTACTTC

clone_size: .
v_call: TRBV5-8
cdr3_length: 12
j_call: TRBJ2-7
d_call: .
cdr3_aa: CASSVSTGWQYF
cdr3_nt: TGTGCCAGCAGCGTGTCCACAGGGTGGCAGTACTTC

clone_size: .
v_call: TRBV4-1
cdr3_length: 14
j_call: TRBJ2-2
d_call: .
cdr3_aa: CASSQDMRTGELFF
cdr3_nt: TGCGCCAGCAGCCAAGATATGCGTACCGGGGAGCTGTTTTTT

clone_size: once
v_call: TRBV5-8
cdr3_length: 16
j_call: TRBJ2-5
d_call: .
cdr3_aa: CASSKGRRSREETQYF
cdr3_nt: TGTGCCAGCAGTAAAGGCCGGCGTTCTAGAGAAGAGACCCAGTACTTC

clone_size: .
v_call: TRBV5-1
cdr3_length: 13
j_call: TRBJ2-7
d_call: TRBD2
cdr3_aa: CASSPGLAGEQYF
cdr3_nt: TGCGCCAGCAGCCCCGGACTAGCGGGGGAGCAGTACTTC

clone_size: .
v_call: TRBV5-6
cdr3_length: 16
j_call: TRBJ1-1
d_call: TRBD1
cdr3_aa: CASSLFGTGDNTEAFF
cdr3_nt: TGTGCCAGCAGCTTGTTTGGGACAGGGGATAACACTGAAGCTTTCTTT

clone_size: .
v_call: TRBV9
cdr3_length: 16
j_call: TRBJ2-3
d_call: .
cdr3_aa: CASSVYRGMGTDTQYF
cdr3_nt: TGTGCCAGCAGCGTATATAGGGGGATGGGCACAGATACGCAGTATTTT

clone_size: .
v_call: TRBV7-2
cdr3_length: 13
j_call: TRBJ2-1
d_call: TRBD2
cdr3_aa: CASSLLAGGLEFF
cdr3_nt: TGTGCCAGCAGCTTACTAGCGGGGGGGCTTGAGTTCTTC

clone_size: .
v_call: TRBV29-1
cdr3_length: 16
j_call: TRBJ2-3
d_call: TRBD1
cdr3_aa: CSVEPGQKASTDTQYF
cdr3_nt: TGCAGCGTTGAACCGGGACAGAAAGCTAGCACAGATACGCAGTATTTT

clone_size: .
v_call: TRBV6-5
cdr3_length: 11
j_call: TRBJ2-2
d_call: .
cdr3_aa: CASSYRYKLFF
cdr3_nt: TGTGCCAGCAGTTACCGCTACAAGCTGTTTTTT

clone_size: .
v_call: TRBV2
cdr3_length: 12
j_call: TRBJ2-5
d_call: TRBD2
cdr3_aa: CASSVAGETQYF
cdr3_nt: TGTGCCAGCAGTGTAGCGGGGGAGACCCAGTACTTC

clone_size: .
v_call: TRBV18
cdr3_length: 20
j_call: TRBJ2-4
d_call: TRBD2
cdr3_aa: CASSPVKVPSGGYPQNIQYF
cdr3_nt: TGTGCCAGCTCACCAGTTAAGGTGCCTAGCGGGGGGTATCCTCAAAACATTCAGTACTTC

clone_size: .
v_call: TRBV10-3
cdr3_length: 12
j_call: TRBJ1-5
d_call: .
cdr3_aa: CAISEVGQPQHF
cdr3_nt: TGTGCCATCAGTGAAGTGGGTCAGCCCCAGCATTTT

clone_size: once
v_call: TRBV6-5
cdr3_length: 15
j_call: TRBJ2-1
d_call: .
cdr3_aa: CASSSTGLSYNEQFF
cdr3_nt: TGTGCCAGCAGTTCGACAGGACTCTCCTACAATGAGCAGTTCTTC

clone_size: .
v_call: TRBV7-3
cdr3_length: 13
j_call: TRBJ2-5
d_call: .
cdr3_aa: CASSRGPGETQYF
cdr3_nt: TGTGCCAGCTCTCGGGGGCCGGGAGAGACCCAGTACTTC

clone_size: .
v_call: TRBV5-1
cdr3_length: 16
j_call: TRBJ2-2
d_call: TRBD1
cdr3_aa: CASSFGTALNTGELFF
cdr3_nt: TGCGCCAGCAGCTTCGGGACAGCTCTCAACACCGGGGAGCTGTTTTTT

clone_size: .
v_call: TRBV18
cdr3_length: 16
j_call: TRBJ2-7
d_call: TRBD2
cdr3_aa: CASSPRTSGGPYEQYF
cdr3_nt: TGTGCCAGCTCACCACGGACTAGCGGGGGCCCCTACGAGCAGTACTTC

clone_size: .
v_call: TRBV2
cdr3_length: 13
j_call: TRBJ1-2
d_call: .
cdr3_aa: CASRISGGYGYTF
cdr3_nt: TGTGCCAGCAGAATTTCGGGCGGCTATGGCTACACCTTC